This TCR beta chain appears in the sequencing data of a study of cytomegalovirus exposure and HLA in healthy donors. Overall study results and limits: DRB1 showed the most TCR associations and HLA-C the fewest in a later analysis, as rates varied by HLA locus.

The germline V gene encodes CDR1 SGHTA and CDR2 FQGNSA. The CDR3 consists of 15 residues. V was pared by 5 bases and J by 1 base, with 9 bases between. There are a few counts of this clone. Its antigen is still unknown. Primers: 60 Vbeta forward and 13 Jbeta reverse. The repertoire was sequenced with immunoSEQ multiplex PCR; TCRdb's copy has only in-frame clones and lacks some. The profile shows some 120,000 clones, roughly 80% of them singletons. The rearrangement uses TRBV7-2 and TRBJ2-6; maybe TRBD1 (5 bases). Sequenced input: PBMCs. The clonotype originates from a woman in her forties in good health and CMV-seropositive. CDR3 in amino acids: CASSTAGSGANVLTF. In DNA form, the CDR3 reads TGTGCCAGCAGCACCGCAGGGTCTGGGGCCAACGTCCTGACTTTC.